The 20 T cell receptor beta chains presented below share a single source sample, sequenced in a study of shared clonotypes between healthy human individuals. Naive CD8 cells comprised CD45RO-negative, CCR7-positively selected cells, excluding terminally differentiated effector memory CD45RA+ cells. This table comes from immunoSEQ multiplex PCR, and its TCRdb copy is limited to in-frame clones, with some not included. The top ten hold 0.085% to 0.11% of the sample, which has about 590,000 clones, roughly 95% seen once. The material sequenced was naive CD8+ T cells sorted from blood. All receptors come from a woman aged 25-40 years in good health.

This clone occurred once. The CDR3 loop is CASSLGTTNTGELFF. The DNA of the CDR3 is TGTGCCAGTAGCCTAGGGACTACGAACACCGGGGAGCTGTTTTTT. The rearrangement joins TRBV19 to TRBJ2-2, with TRBD2 identical over 7 bases. The CDR3 runs to 15 residues. Germline V CDR1 and CDR2: LNHDA, SQIVND (reference sequence). Losses at the gene ends were 6 bases for V and 0 bases for J; bases not matched to a gene: 4.

V is TRBV4-1 and J is TRBJ2-1; 9 bases match TRBD2. CDR1 and CDR2 from the germline V gene are MGHRA and YSYEKL. The J segment lost 3 bases and the V segment lost 0 bases, leaving 6 bases of the junction unmatched. This CDR3 is 17 amino acids long. In DNA, the CDR3 is TGCGCCAGCAGCCAAGATTGGGTAGCGGGAGTCTACAATGAGCAGTTCTTC. Amino acid sequence: CASSQDWVAGVYNEQFF.

The chain links TRBV27 to TRBJ2-5, with TRBD1 matching over 7 bases. The ends lost 8 bases at V and 1 base at J; junction bases unmatched: 7. Germline V gene sequence: CDR1 MNHEY, CDR2 SMNVEV (reference sequence). The CDR3 spans 14 residues. CDR3 residues: CASGLTGAQETQYF. CDR3 nucleotide sequence: TGTGCCAGCGGACTCACAGGGGCCCAAGAGACCCAGTACTTC.

In the case of this clone: Other nucleotide sequences in the sample specify the same CDR3. The CDR3 region is CASSPGTSGRGEQYF. For the CDR3, the DNA is TGTGCCAGCAGTCCCGGGACTAGCGGTAGGGGCGAGCAGTACTTC. This chain joins TRBV27 and TRBJ2-7; 11 bases fit TRBD2. V gave up 5 bases and J gave up 6 bases; unmatched junction bases: 9. This CDR3 has 15 amino acids. Germline loops: CDR1 MNHEY, CDR2 SMNVEV (reference sequence).

This clone was seen just once. The chain combines TRBV5-6 with TRBJ2-1; 7 positions match TRBD2. J gave up 3 bases and V 4 bases, and 1 base lay outside the gene matches. The CDR3 spans 13 residues. Germline V gives CDR1 SGHDT, CDR2 YYEEEE. Here the CDR3 reads CASSRTSYNEQFF. For the CDR3, the DNA is TGTGCCAGCAGCCGGACTAGCTACAATGAGCAGTTCTTC. Supplemented by reference TRBV5-6 and TRBJ2-1, the full variable domain reads DAGVTQSPTHLIKTRGQQVTLRCSPKSGHDTVSWYQQALGQGPQFIFQYYEEEERQRGNFPDRFSGHQFPNYSSELNVNALLLGDSALYLCASSRTSYNEQFFGPGTRLTVL.

The chain recombines TRBV10-3 with TRBJ2-7; the match to TRBD1 covers 9 bases. Germline trimming cut 2 bases from V and 5 bases from J; bases unmatched to any gene: 10. Per germline, CDR1 ENHRY and CDR2 SYGVKD. The CDR3 covers 16 residues. CDR3 coding DNA: TGTGCCATCAGTGAGCTCTCCCGGGACAGGGTGAACGAGCAGTACTTC. Protein sequence: CAISELSRDRVNEQYF.

V usage is TRBV28 and J usage is TRBJ2-7; 9 nucleotides align to TRBD1. Germline V gives CDR1 MDHEN, CDR2 SYDVKM. The CDR3 is 14 amino acids. J was trimmed by 3 bases and V by 7 bases; bases with no gene match: 7. The CDR3 reads CASIHRDRVYEQYF. CDR3 coding DNA: TGTGCCAGCATTCACCGGGACAGGGTCTACGAGCAGTACTTC.

The V gene is TRBV7-8, the J gene TRBJ2-7; TRBD1 might be the D (6 bases). The germline gives CDR1 SGHVS, CDR2 FQNEAQ. Trimming left V 4 bases short and J 2 bases short, with 18 bases between. This CDR3 comprises 16 residues. The CDR3 is CASSYRVDLPTYEQYF. CDR3 bases: TGTGCCAGCAGCTACAGGGTGGACTTACCCACCTACGAGCAGTACTTC.

This chain links TRBV27 with TRBJ2-1; 9 positions agree with TRBD2. The V gene's germline CDR1 is MNHEY and CDR2 SMNVEV (reference sequence). The CDR3 is 15 residues long. V gave up 0 bases and J gave up 8 bases; unmatched junction bases: 5. CDR3 sequence (DNA): TGTGCCAGCAGTTTATCTAGCGGGAGTGTTTATGAGCAGTTCTTC. It is translated as CASSLSSGSVYEQFF.

The chain carries TRBV2 and TRBJ2-7; 9 bases align to TRBD2. After removal of 8 bases from V and 3 bases from J, the junction contained 17 bases not matched to a gene. The CDR3 loop spans 17 amino acids. Per germline, CDR1 SNHLY and CDR2 FYNNEI. CDR3 sequence reads: CASGGTSGGRAIYEQYF. The DNA for the CDR3 is TGTGCCAGCGGTGGAACGTCTGGCGGGAGGGCCATCTACGAGCAGTACTTC.

J is TRBJ1-1 and V is TRBV15; D ambiguous. V lost 2 bases and J lost 1, with 5 bases in between. This CDR3 has 13 amino acids. The germline gives CDR1 LNHNV, CDR2 YYDKDF (reference sequence). This CDR3 is CATSRTTNTEAFF. CDR3 bases: TGTGCCACCAGCAGAACCACGAACACTGAAGCTTTCTTT.

This chain connects TRBV19 to TRBJ2-7; D may be TRBD1 or TRBD2 (5 bases each). Trimming cost V 5 bases and J 6 bases, with 14 bases left between them. The CDR3 runs 13 residues. Germline-derived CDR1 and CDR2 are LNHDA and SQIVND (reference sequence). The CDR3 DNA reads as TGTGCCAGTAGTCCGGGACCCGCGTTCGAGCAGTACTTC. Translation gives CASSPGPAFEQYF.

V and J are TRBV10-3 and TRBJ1-1, with TRBD1 as a possible D gene (5 bases). The CDR3 extends over 15 amino acids. CDR1 and CDR2 (germline): ENHRY, SYGVKD. V lost 0 bases to trimming and J lost 0 bases, with 8 bases between them. CDR3 region: CAISESMGVNTEAFF. The CDR3 DNA follows: TGTGCCATCAGTGAGTCCATGGGGGTGAACACTGAAGCTTTCTTT.

V and J are TRBV6-6 and TRBJ2-5, with D perhaps assigned TRBD1 or TRBD2 (5 bases each). The CDR3 sequence is 15 residues long. The ends were cut back, 5 bases at V and 0 bases at J, with 13 bases in the middle. The germline gives CDR1 MNHNY, CDR2 SVGAGI (reference sequence). CDR3 in amino acids: CASSTRGVYQETQYF. For the CDR3, the DNA is TGTGCCAGCAGTACGAGGGGAGTGTACCAAGAGACCCAGTACTTC.

The chain is built from TRBV10-2 and TRBJ2-3; 7 bases are a match to TRBD2. Germline values: CDR1 WSHSY, CDR2 SAAADI. V lost 3 bases, J lost 6 bases, and 9 bases stayed unmatched. The CDR3 runs to 15 residues. The CDR3 here is CASSEMGEGRDTQYF. The CDR3 DNA reads as TGCGCCAGCAGTGAAATGGGGGAGGGACGTGATACGCAGTATTTT.

J is TRBJ2-1 and V is TRBV6-4, with D unresolved. Germline V gene sequence: CDR1 MRHNA, CDR2 SNTAGT. The CDR3 has 12 residues. Trimming pared 0 bases from V and 6 bases from J, leaving 3 bases between. The CDR3 loop reads CASSDSLNEQFF. CDR3 sequence (DNA): TGTGCCAGCAGTGACTCTCTCAATGAGCAGTTCTTC.

This sequence joins TRBV2 and TRBJ2-7; D is unresolved. The germline V gene encodes CDR1 SNHLY and CDR2 FYNNEI. V was shortened by 3 bases and J by 2 bases, with 11 bases between the two germline ends. This CDR3 has 14 amino acids. The CDR3 protein is CASSEGSSTYEQYF. The CDR3 DNA follows: TGTGCCAGCAGTGAGGGCAGTAGCACCTACGAGCAGTACTTC.

The V call is TRBV5-6, the J call TRBJ2-7; possible D gene TRBD2, 5 bases. The germline gives CDR1 SGHDT, CDR2 YYEEEE. The CDR3 has 12 residues. V was pared by 4 bases and J by 6 bases, with 11 bases between. The CDR3 sequence is CASSPPEGEQYF. In DNA form, the CDR3 reads TGTGCCAGCAGCCCACCCGAGGGCGAGCAGTACTTC. Looking up the rest from reference TRBV5-6 and TRBJ2-7 gives the full variable domain: DAGVTQSPTHLIKTRGQQVTLRCSPKSGHDTVSWYQQALGQGPQFIFQYYEEEERQRGNFPDRFSGHQFPNYSSELNVNALLLGDSALYLCASSPPEGEQYFGPGTRLTVT.

V and J are TRBV7-2 and TRBJ2-3; D remains unclear. Trimming took 1 base from V and 0 from J, leaving 8 bases between them. This CDR3 is built from 15 residues. Per the germline V gene, CDR1 is SGHTA and CDR2 is FQGNSA. The CDR3 reads CASSLVRSSTDTQYF. In DNA, the CDR3 is TGTGCCAGCAGCTTAGTCAGGTCTAGCACAGATACGCAGTATTTT.

This chain connects TRBV4-1 to TRBJ2-1; TRBD2 matches at 11 bases. The V gene end was trimmed by 4 bases and the J gene end by 8 bases; junction bases not matched to a gene: 7. CDR1 is MGHRA, CDR2 YSYEKL, per germline. This CDR3 has 15 amino acids. Here the CDR3 reads CASSRGPSGRYEQFF. The CDR3 coding sequence is TGCGCCAGCAGCCGTGGGCCTAGCGGGAGGTATGAGCAGTTCTTC.